The T cell receptor (beta chain) under discussion was sequenced for a study of blood T cell repertoires in COVID-19 (dated by TCRdb to the early 2020s). Broadly, across the study: Samples from collaborators originated in the United States, Italy and Spain and spanned both the acute and convalescent phases of COVID-19. Samples were obtained from the ongoing ImmuneRACE study (first 160 participants) and from about 1,300 subjects provided by 6 global collaborators. HLA class I and class II types, where available, came from metadata supplied by the sample provider rather than from assay-based typing. The material from the prospective study consisted of cDNA or gDNA derived from T cells, B-cell-depleted T cells, or PBMCs. Nearly every sample came with metadata listing a de-identified subject ID, COVID-19 status, age in years and sex. The dataset comprised deeply sampled blood TCRbeta repertoires from subjects exposed to, actively infected with, or recovered from COVID-19. The repertoires were released in a freely available public database intended as a resource for research on the immune response to SARS-CoV-2. Beyond this particular receptor, the publication reports: Clinical and demographic metadata were provided uncurated, with the amount varying by source and participant.

TCRbeta CDR3 regions were amplified from genomic DNA by means of the immunoSEQ Assay, a bias-controlled multiplex PCR. The authors' analysis ran thus. Nucleated cell counts per sample were estimated from amplification of reference gene primers within the assay. To quantify the absolute abundance of each unique TCRbeta CDR3 rearrangement, sequence reads were collapsed and filtered. For each sample, productive Simpson clonality was calculated as the square root of Simpson's diversity index over productive rearrangements. Sourced from immuneACCESS, this table was stored by TCRdb with only in-frame sequences that have V and J called. A share of the clones is absent; for the studies checked, an unresolved V gene accounts for under half, and the remainder has no known explanation. D and trimming come from the DNA, and the V and J calls and clone size come from that table. For this sample there are 95,000 to 150,000 clones; roughly 88% appear just once. The top ten clonotypes cover approximately 4.2% of the sample.

Counted from cysteine to phenylalanine, this CDR3 has 15 amino acids. The CDR3 DNA has 45 bases and is translated from base 1. V loses 7 bases at its end and J loses 5 bases; junction bases beyond the gene matches: 13. For CDR1 and CDR2, the germline V gene lists MNHEY and SVGAGI. Comments on this clone: Which antigen it targets is not known. The input lacks base qualities; no much larger clone sits a single base away.

Whole blood was collected in K2EDTA tubes by collaborating institutions according to the institutions' own protocols. Collaborator samples were shipped for TCRbeta analysis as frozen whole blood, isolated PBMCs, or DNA extracted from either sample type. The clonotype comes from a man aged 35 to 55 with acute or convalescent COVID-19. This chain joins TRBV6-5 to TRBJ2-7, with TRBD2 matching 8 junction bases. Sample: peripheral blood. CDR3 reads: CASTQIGGLVNEQYF. The sequenced DNA is TGTGCCAGCACCCAAATAGGGGGACTAGTTAACGAGCAGTACTTC.